This TCR beta chain appears in the sequencing data of a study of cytomegalovirus exposure and HLA in healthy donors. Vbeta (60) and Jbeta (13) primers were used in the PCR. The data were produced by immunoSEQ multiplex PCR, yet TCRdb's version contains in-frame clones alone and is incomplete. This sample carries some 100,000 clones, about 68% of them seen once, and the ten largest clones take roughly 14%. The J segment lost 4 bases and the V segment lost 0 bases, leaving 1 base of the junction unmatched. Germline V CDR1 and CDR2: SGHDT, YYEEEE. The CDR3 runs to 15 residues. Whole-study results and caveats: TCR beta sequences reportedly predicted most subjects' HLA-A and HLA-B alleles accurately.

Note on this clone: The antigen remains unidentified.

This sequence originates from a male donor in good health and CMV-seropositive. The source material was PBMCs. The genes are TRBV5-6 and TRBJ2-1; 10 nucleotides agree with TRBD2. The CDR3 spells CASSLVAGGYNEQFF. The DNA of the CDR3 is TGTGCCAGCAGCTTGGTAGCGGGGGGTTACAATGAGCAGTTCTTC.